This is a list of T cell receptor beta chains from one sample in a study of T-cell memory formation after mild COVID-19. TCRdb analysed the 5' RACE reads with MiXCR anew, one entry per CDR3 protein. The sample yields about 210,000 distinct CDR3 sequences, over 9.5% seen once. Input material: PBMCs or a T cell subset sorted from them (not recorded which). The source is a man aged 18 to 30 who had mild COVID-19 (a few samples of this study predate the infection). Cell type and time point are not known. CDR3s include the opening cysteine and the closing phenylalanine or tryptophan. Each record gives: J gene, clone size, V gene, D gene, CDR3 protein, CDR3 DNA. D genes are given only for firm matches. Part of the rows lack a size; the others show once, few, many or a class for expanded clones.

J gene: TRBJ2-2
clone size: -
V gene: TRBV24-1
D gene: TRBD1
CDR3 protein: CATSDRRQGTGELFF
CDR3 DNA: TGTGCCACCAGTGACCGGAGACAGGGGACCGGGGAGCTGTTTTTT

J gene: TRBJ2-2
clone size: few
V gene: TRBV4-3
D gene: -
CDR3 protein: CASSQGKVGELFF
CDR3 DNA: TGCGCCAGCAGCCAAGGCAAAGTCGGGGAGCTGTTTTTT

J gene: TRBJ2-7
clone size: few
V gene: TRBV5-6
D gene: TRBD2
CDR3 protein: CASSRLTSGTSYEQYF
CDR3 DNA: TGTGCCAGCAGCCGCTTGACTAGCGGGACTTCCTACGAGCAGTACTTC

J gene: TRBJ2-2
clone size: -
V gene: TRBV6-5
D gene: TRBD1
CDR3 protein: CASSLQGTGELFF
CDR3 DNA: TGTGCCAGCAGCCTACAGGGGACCGGGGAGCTGTTTTTT

J gene: TRBJ2-1
clone size: few
V gene: TRBV6-2/TRBV6-3
D gene: TRBD2
CDR3 protein: CASSPRASGYNEQFF
CDR3 DNA: TGTGCCAGCAGTCCCCGGGCTAGCGGGTACAATGAGCAGTTCTTC

J gene: TRBJ1-2
clone size: -
V gene: TRBV12-3/TRBV12-4
D gene: -
CDR3 protein: CASSTPPGGGDYTF
CDR3 DNA: TGTGCCAGCAGTACCCCCCCCGGCGGGGGCGACTACACCTTC

J gene: TRBJ2-3
clone size: -
V gene: TRBV10-1
D gene: -
CDR3 protein: CASSEDREMGTDTQYF
CDR3 DNA: TGCGCCAGCAGTGAGGACCGGGAGATGGGGACAGATACGCAGTATTTT

J gene: TRBJ2-5
clone size: few
V gene: TRBV6-2/TRBV6-3
D gene: -
CDR3 protein: CASSRGTGQKVETQYF
CDR3 DNA: TGTGCCAGCAGTAGAGGGACTGGCCAAAAGGTCGAGACCCAGTACTTC

J gene: TRBJ2-2
clone size: many
V gene: TRBV4-3
D gene: TRBD1
CDR3 protein: CASSQDRDRGVSLSGELFF
CDR3 DNA: TGCGCCAGCAGCCAAGATCGCGACAGGGGGGTTTCGCTCTCCGGGGAGCTGTTTTTT

J gene: TRBJ1-4
clone size: few
V gene: TRBV12-3/TRBV12-4
D gene: -
CDR3 protein: CASSPTYEKLFF
CDR3 DNA: TGTGCCAGCAGTCCCACCTATGAAAAACTGTTTTTT

J gene: TRBJ2-6
clone size: many
V gene: TRBV5-1
D gene: -
CDR3 protein: CASSPQGNGANVLTF
CDR3 DNA: TGCGCCAGCAGCCCCCAGGGTAATGGGGCCAACGTCCTGACTTTC

J gene: TRBJ2-7
clone size: many
V gene: TRBV5-4
D gene: TRBD1
CDR3 protein: CASSPQTGGTYEQYF
CDR3 DNA: TGTGCCAGCAGTCCCCAGACAGGGGGGACCTACGAGCAGTACTTC

J gene: TRBJ2-3
clone size: -
V gene: TRBV20-1
D gene: -
CDR3 protein: CSASHPSTDTQYF
CDR3 DNA: TGCAGTGCTAGCCACCCCTCCACAGATACGCAGTATTTT

J gene: TRBJ1-4
clone size: few
V gene: TRBV5-1
D gene: TRBD1
CDR3 protein: CASSLDLGQGVEKLFF
CDR3 DNA: TGCGCCAGCAGCTTGGACCTCGGACAGGGGGTGGAAAAACTGTTTTTT

J gene: TRBJ1-2
clone size: few
V gene: TRBV7-2
D gene: -
CDR3 protein: CASSSSNYGYTF
CDR3 DNA: TGTGCCAGCAGTTCATCTAACTATGGCTACACCTTC

J gene: TRBJ1-2
clone size: -
V gene: TRBV6-5
D gene: -
CDR3 protein: CASSYFGRGYGYTF
CDR3 DNA: TGTGCCAGCAGTTATTTTGGCAGGGGCTATGGCTACACCTTC

J gene: TRBJ2-1
clone size: -
V gene: TRBV9
D gene: -
CDR3 protein: CASSVYPRLSDSYNEQFF
CDR3 DNA: TGTGCCAGCAGCGTATACCCCCGGTTGTCTGATTCCTACAATGAGCAGTTCTTC

J gene: TRBJ2-2
clone size: -
V gene: TRBV6-2/TRBV6-3
D gene: -
CDR3 protein: CASRPAGAGELFF
CDR3 DNA: TGTGCCAGCAGGCCGGCAGGTGCCGGGGAGCTGTTTTTT

J gene: TRBJ1-2
clone size: few
V gene: TRBV4-2
D gene: -
CDR3 protein: CASSQGRGRGLGGYTF
CDR3 DNA: TGTGCCAGCAGCCAAGGCCGGGGGAGGGGCCTTGGGGGCTACACCTTC

J gene: TRBJ2-5
clone size: many
V gene: TRBV27
D gene: -
CDR3 protein: CASSLSETQETQYF
CDR3 DNA: TGTGCCAGCAGCCTTAGCGAGACCCAAGAGACCCAGTACTTC

J gene: TRBJ1-1
clone size: -
V gene: TRBV4-1
D gene: -
CDR3 protein: CASSHFPGTNTEAFF
CDR3 DNA: TGCGCCAGCAGCCATTTTCCGGGGACGAACACTGAAGCTTTCTTT

J gene: TRBJ2-3
clone size: -
V gene: TRBV18
D gene: -
CDR3 protein: CASSPGTADTQYF
CDR3 DNA: TGTGCCAGCTCACCGGGGACGGCAGATACGCAGTATTTT

J gene: TRBJ2-5
clone size: many
V gene: TRBV7-9
D gene: -
CDR3 protein: CASSLAEETQYF
CDR3 DNA: TGTGCCAGCAGCTTAGCGGAGGAGACCCAGTACTTC

J gene: TRBJ1-4
clone size: few
V gene: TRBV6-5
D gene: TRBD1
CDR3 protein: CASSYSRRQGSNEKLFF
CDR3 DNA: TGTGCCAGCAGTTACTCCCGACGACAGGGTTCCAATGAAAAACTGTTTTTT

J gene: TRBJ2-3
clone size: -
V gene: TRBV5-1
D gene: -
CDR3 protein: CASSLGVTTDTQYF
CDR3 DNA: TGCGCCAGCAGCTTGGGGGTTACCACAGATACGCAGTATTTT

J gene: TRBJ1-1
clone size: few
V gene: TRBV7-6
D gene: TRBD1
CDR3 protein: CASSLTGGRGTEAFF
CDR3 DNA: TGTGCCAGCAGCTTGACAGGGGGCCGGGGGACTGAAGCTTTCTTT

J gene: TRBJ2-2
clone size: -
V gene: TRBV6-5
D gene: -
CDR3 protein: CASRTDRNTGELFF
CDR3 DNA: TGTGCCAGCAGGACAGACAGGAACACCGGGGAGCTGTTTTTT